The 30 T cell receptor beta chains listed next were all sequenced from one sample in a study of cytomegalovirus exposure and HLA in healthy donors. The PCR made use of 60 Vbeta and 13 Jbeta primers. Sequencing was performed with immunoSEQ multiplex PCR; in TCRdb, only in-frame clones are kept and a portion is missing. Of about 140,000 clones listed, 80% were seen once; the top ten hold about 2.2%. The material sequenced was PBMCs. The receptor set was obtained from a man in his thirties or forties in good health and CMV-seronegative.

This clone has a handful of counts. The chain is built from TRBV6-5 and TRBJ1-5; 7 bases map to TRBD1. V lost 5 bases to trimming and J lost 3 bases; unmatched junction nucleotides: 4. The CDR3 contains 14 residues. Germline CDR1 MNHEY, CDR2 SVGAGI. The CDR3 DNA reads as TGTGCCAGCAGTCTGGACAGGTTCAATCAGCCCCAGCATTTT. This sequence encodes CASSLDRFNQPQHF.

The rearrangement links TRBV28 to TRBJ1-2, with 10 bases fitting TRBD1. CDR1 is MDHEN and CDR2 is SYDVKM in the germline V gene. The junction had 4 bases not matched to a gene; V was cut back by 5 bases and J by 7 bases. CDR3 size: 13 residues. CDR3 coding DNA: TGTGCCAGCAGTCCGGGACAGGGGTTTGGCTACACCTTC. Encoded protein: CASSPGQGFGYTF.

V is TRBV28 and J is TRBJ2-7; D gene unclear. Trimming took 6 bases from V and 3 from J, leaving 6 bases between them. The germline CDR1 and CDR2 sequences are MDHEN and SYDVKM. This CDR3 is 11 amino acids long. DNA for the CDR3: TGTGCCAGCAGAGACAACTACGAGCAGTACTTC. This encodes CASRDNYEQYF.

J is TRBJ1-2 and V is TRBV25-1; no firm D call. Between the trimmed V and J ends, which lost 5 bases and 4 bases, there was a span of 11 bases. CDR1 and CDR2 (germline): MGHDK, SYGVNS. There are 13 residues in the CDR3. CDR3 loop: CASSREWSYGYTF. The DNA of the CDR3 is TGTGCCAGCAGTAGAGAGTGGAGCTATGGCTACACCTTC.

The V call is TRBV15, the J call TRBJ1-2; 9 bases align to TRBD1. Unmatched junction bases numbered 6, after V lost 3 bases and J lost 4 bases. Germline V gene lookup returns CDR1 LNHNV and CDR2 YYDKDF (reference sequence). The CDR3 loop spans 15 amino acids. The CDR3 region has the DNA TGTGCCACCAGCAGTGGGACAGGGACCGTCTATGGCTACACCTTC. This codes for CATSSGTGTVYGYTF.

The rearrangement uses TRBV5-1 and TRBJ2-1, with 7 bases lining up with TRBD2. The CDR3 contains 15 residues. J was trimmed by 9 bases and V by 3 bases; bases with no gene match: 12. In germline, CDR1 is SGHRS, CDR2 YFSETQ. CDR3 coding DNA: TGCGCCAGCAGCTGGGGGACTACTCGAGAGGCTGAGCAGTTCTTC. Protein: CASSWGTTREAEQFF.

This clone was recorded only once. The chain has TRBV6-1 and TRBJ2-7; 8 bases fit TRBD1. Germline assignment: CDR1 MNHNS and CDR2 SASEGT. Trimming removed 3 bases from V and 5 bases from J; junction bases left unmatched: 6. CDR3 length: 14 amino acids. The CDR3 sequence is CASSETGVLDEQYF. The CDR3 DNA is TGTGCCAGCAGTGAGACAGGGGTGTTGGACGAGCAGTACTTC.

The chain links TRBV18 to TRBJ1-5, with D possibly TRBD1 on 6 matching bases. The CDR3 consists of 13 residues. V gave up 5 bases and J gave up 5 bases, with 10 bases separating them. CDR1 is KGHSH, CDR2 LQKENI, per germline. CDR3 loop: CASSRAGDQPQHF. The CDR3 DNA follows: TGTGCCAGCTCAAGAGCAGGGGATCAGCCCCAGCATTTT.

V gene TRBV4-2 combines with J gene TRBJ2-6; D may be TRBD1 (6 bases). Per the germline V gene, CDR1 is LGHNA and CDR2 is YNFKEQ. CDR3 length equals 19 residues. Trimming removed 0 bases from V and 2 bases from J, with 17 bases in between. The CDR3 here is CASSQDGTGILAGANVLTF. In nucleotides, the CDR3 is TGTGCCAGCAGCCAAGATGGTACAGGGATCCTTGCTGGGGCCAACGTCCTGACTTTC.

The chain has TRBV28 and TRBJ2-7; TRBD2 matches 11 bases. The germline V gene encodes CDR1 MDHEN and CDR2 SYDVKM. With 2 bases clipped from V and 6 bases from J, the junction kept 9 bases outside the gene matches. The length of the CDR3 is 16 residues. The CDR3 nucleotides are TGTGCCAGCAGTTTACTTGATAGCGGGAGGGCCGTCGAGCAGTACTTC. It is translated as CASSLLDSGRAVEQYF.

The genes are TRBV27 and TRBJ1-1, with 8 bases matching TRBD1. The CDR3 runs to 14 residues. CDR1 and CDR2 from the germline V gene are MNHEY and SMNVEV (reference sequence). The J segment lost 11 bases and the V segment lost 5 bases, leaving 13 bases of the junction unmatched. The CDR3 region is CASSPVPGQGGAFF. The CDR3 nucleotides are TGTGCCAGCAGTCCCGTGCCTGGACAGGGTGGTGCTTTCTTT.

This chain links TRBV28 with TRBJ2-7; 8 nucleotides line up with TRBD2. The germline CDR1 and CDR2 sequences are MDHEN and SYDVKM. The junction had 13 bases not matched to a gene; V was cut back by 2 bases and J by 4 bases. The CDR3 has 17 amino acids. For the CDR3, the DNA is TGTGCCAGCAGTTTACCTCCGGGACTAGTATTACGGTACGAGCAGTACTTC. Translating it yields CASSLPPGLVLRYEQYF. The variable domain in full, with the rest retrieved from reference TRBV28 and TRBJ2-7, is DVKVTQSSRYLVKRTGEKVFLECVQDMDHENMFWYRQDPGLGLRLIYFSYDVKMKEKGDIPEGYSVSREKKERFSLILESASTNQTSMYLCASSLPPGLVLRYEQYFGPGTRLTVT.

This clone was detected once. V is TRBV9 and J is TRBJ2-2, with a tentative D call TRBD2 (6 bases). Germline assignment: CDR1 SGDLS and CDR2 YYNGEE. CDR3 size: 15 residues. The V gene lost 7 bases and the J gene lost 1 base, with 14 bases spanning the gap. This chain's CDR3 is CASGERAGNTGELFF. CDR3 coding DNA: TGTGCCAGCGGCGAAAGAGCGGGGAACACCGGGGAGCTGTTTTTT.

The CDR3 spells CASSESNRVINQPQHF. The CDR3 nucleotides read TGCGCCAGCAGTGAGTCTAACAGAGTCATCAATCAGCCCCAGCATTTT. The rearrangement links TRBV10-2 to TRBJ1-5; D gene uncertain. The germline V gene encodes CDR1 WSHSY and CDR2 SAAADI. There are 16 residues in the CDR3. V dropped 0 bases and J dropped 3 bases, with 12 bases sitting between them.

Only a few counts were recorded for this clone. This sample includes further DNA sequences coding for the same CDR3. The chain links TRBV2 to TRBJ2-5, with D uncertain. Germline V CDR1 and CDR2: SNHLY, FYNNEI. Deletions cut 4 bases from V and 2 bases from J, with 5 bases between. This CDR3 comprises 12 residues. CDR3 protein: CASSALQETQYF. The CDR3 region has the DNA TGTGCCAGCAGTGCGTTACAAGAGACCCAGTACTTC. Supplemented by reference TRBV2 and TRBJ2-5, the full variable domain reads EPEVTQTPSHQVTQMGQEVILRCVPISNHLYFYWYRQILGQKVEFLVSFYNNEISEKSEIFDDQFSVERPDGSNFTLKIRSTKLEDSAMYFCASSALQETQYFGPGTRLLVL.

The chain is built from TRBV28 and TRBJ2-7, with D perhaps TRBD2 (5 bases). The CDR3 loop spans 14 amino acids. CDR1 and CDR2 from the germline V gene are MDHEN and SYDVKM. V was clipped by 2 bases and J by 1 base, with 9 bases between them. The CDR3 DNA sequence: TGTGCCAGCAGTTTAGCGGGTGGGTCCTACGAGCAGTACTTC. This sequence encodes CASSLAGGSYEQYF.

The chain uses TRBV7-9 and TRBJ1-1; D call uncertain. The CDR3 spans 12 residues. Trimming removed 0 bases from V and 7 bases from J, with 6 bases in between. Germline CDR1 and CDR2: SEHNR and FQNEAQ (reference sequence). The chain's CDR3 is CASSLALSEAFF. The CDR3 DNA follows: TGTGCCAGCAGCTTAGCGCTCAGTGAAGCTTTCTTT.

To note about this clone: The junction departs from germline at one end; a sequencing error may be responsible. The chain is built from TRBV29-1 and TRBJ1-2, with no clear D. Germline values: CDR1 SQVTM, CDR2 ANQGSEA. The length of the CDR3 is 15 residues. The CDR3 protein is CSVERREGWSHGYPF. In DNA form, the CDR3 reads TGCAGCGTTGAACGGCGGGAGGGATGGAGTCATGGCTACCCCTTC.

The chain joins TRBV7-6 to TRBJ1-5; possible D gene TRBD1, 5 bases. Germline-derived CDR1 and CDR2 are SGHVS and FNYEAQ. Deletions cut 5 bases from V and 2 bases from J, with 16 bases between. The CDR3 spans 16 residues. This CDR3 reads CASSAGSLGGNQPQHF. Written as DNA, the CDR3 is TGTGCCAGCAGCGCCGGGTCTTTAGGGGGCAATCAGCCCCAGCATTTT.

A single count supports this clone. The chain couples TRBV6-5 to TRBJ1-6; D not resolved. Per germline, CDR1 MNHEY and CDR2 SVGAGI. The length of the CDR3 is 14 residues. V gave up 3 bases and J gave up 7 bases, with 10 bases separating them. The CDR3 DNA reads TGTGCCAGCAGTTATGTAACAGTCAATTCACCCCTCCACTTT. It codes for CASSYVTVNSPLHF.

The chain is built from TRBV5-3 and TRBJ1-4; TRBD1 might be the D (5 bases). TRBV5-3 is noted as an ORF with a role that remains uncertain. This CDR3 contains 22 residues. Between the trimmed V and J ends, which lost 6 bases and 3 bases, there was a span of 36 bases. The CDR3 nucleotides read TGTGCCAGAACCTTTAAAATTCCAAACAGGACCACCCAACGAGCCCCTAATGAAAAACTGTTTTTT. Translation gives CARTFKIPNRTTQRAPNEKLFF.

This clone was recorded only once. This chain joins TRBV23-1 and TRBJ2-1, with no clear D. TRBV23-1 is an ORF; its function is uncertain. CDR3 length: 16 residues. V lost 1 base and J 4 bases, leaving 14 bases between the germline ends. The chain's CDR3 is CASSQWPVSSYNEQFF. DNA for the CDR3: TGCGCCAGCAGTCAATGGCCCGTATCCTCTTACAATGAGCAGTTCTTC.

This clone was seen a handful of times. The rearrangement joins TRBV2 to TRBJ2-3, with 8 bases identical to TRBD2. V was clipped by 4 bases and J by 6 bases; unmatched bases: 3. From germline, CDR1 is SNHLY and CDR2 FYNNEI. The CDR3 covers 13 residues. The CDR3 DNA reads TGTGCCAGCAGTGGAACGGGGGGGGATACGCAGTATTTT. It specifies CASSGTGGDTQYF.

This clone showed up just a few times. V gene TRBV4-1 combines with J gene TRBJ1-1; TRBD1 is a possible D gene (5 bases). The CDR3 is made up of 15 amino acids. V was trimmed by 0 bases and J by 0 bases, leaving 8 bases between them. Germline V gene sequence: CDR1 MGHRA, CDR2 YSYEKL. CDR3 sequence: CASSQDTGVNTEAFF. The CDR3 DNA sequence: TGCGCCAGCAGCCAAGACACAGGCGTGAACACTGAAGCTTTCTTT.

Turning to this clone: The junction does not match germline at one end; this may be a read error. This chain uses TRBV7-9 with TRBJ1-5, with D unresolved. This CDR3 contains 13 residues. CDR1 is SEHNR and CDR2 is FQNEAQ in the germline V gene (reference sequence). Written as DNA, the CDR3 is TGTGCCAGCAGCTTAGGGGGAGATCAGCCCCAGAATTTT. As protein: CASSLGGDQPQNF.

The chain couples TRBV5-1 to TRBJ2-1, with 11 bases lining up with TRBD2. The V and J ends lost 2 bases and 4 bases, in that order; junction bases with no gene match: 2. CDR3 length: 15 residues. Per germline, CDR1 SGHRS and CDR2 YFSETQ. The CDR3 protein is CASSFGTSGYNEQFF. The CDR3 DNA sequence: TGCGCCAGCAGCTTCGGGACTAGCGGTTACAATGAGCAGTTCTTC.

CDR3 nucleotide sequence: TGTGCCAGCAGCTCCCTAGGACAGACCAGCTCCTACGAGCAGTACTTC. Protein sequence: CASSSLGQTSSYEQYF. V gene TRBV5-4 combines with J gene TRBJ2-7, with a weak D call TRBD1 (6 bases). Germline values: CDR1 SGHNT, CDR2 YYREEE (reference sequence). The CDR3 is 16 residues long. V was trimmed by 3 bases and J by 0 bases, leaving 16 bases between them.

The rearrangement uses TRBV6-1 and TRBJ1-1; 8 nucleotides align to TRBD1. The CDR3 consists of 15 residues. J lost 7 bases, V lost 1 base, and 8 bases had no gene match. Germline CDR1 MNHNS, CDR2 SASEGT. For the CDR3, the DNA is TGTGCCAGCAGTGAAGGGCCAGGGGGCTTCGTTGAAGCTTTCTTT. It codes for CASSEGPGGFVEAFF.

This clone occurred a few times. The chain couples TRBV27 to TRBJ1-1; D is uncertain. The CDR3 sequence is 11 residues long. V was shortened by 7 bases and J by 9 bases, with 12 bases between the two germline ends. CDR1 MNHEY and CDR2 SMNVEV come from the germline V gene (reference sequence). The chain's CDR3 is CASTGACKAFF. The CDR3 coding sequence is TGTGCCAGCACAGGTGCCTGTAAAGCTTTCTTT.

V usage is TRBV10-3 and J usage is TRBJ2-3; 10 bases fit TRBD1. Unmatched junction bases numbered 5, after V lost 6 bases and J lost 2 bases. Looked up from germline, CDR1 is ENHRY and CDR2 is SYGVKD. CDR3 length: 15 residues. The CDR3 spells CAISGQGGHTDTQYF. CDR3 bases: TGTGCCATCAGCGGACAGGGGGGACACACAGATACGCAGTATTTT.